Each of the 27 T cell receptor beta chains below was sequenced from the same sample in a study of T cells after yellow fever vaccination (dated by TCRdb to the late 2010s). Preparation of the library involved 5' RACE. Sequencing was carried out with an Illumina HiSeq 2500. TCRdb redid the processing of the public reads, applying fastp at Q25 and MiXCR, and retained in-frame beta chains. Each entry is one CDR3 protein sequence, shown with its most common DNA and genes. In all, the sample holds 360,000 or so distinct CDR3 sequences, and more than 9% of those were seen once. The ten largest clones add up to less than 20% of the sample. The treatment or condition label here, explained by the study, means: live attenuated yellow fever vaccine strain. This sample comprised PBMCs, obtained on the day of the first yellow fever vaccination. The receptors stem from a man aged 18 to 30 who received the YFV17D yellow fever vaccine.

The gene calls are TRBV4-1 and TRBJ2-7, with 11 bases aligning to TRBD2. The germline CDR1 and CDR2 sequences are MGHRA and YSYEKL. Trimming took 6 bases from V and 4 from J; bases not matched to a gene: 20. CDR3 length: 19 residues. In DNA form, the CDR3 reads TGCGCCAGCAGTTCCGCCCTCCTGTCCGGGACTAGCGGTACATACGAGCAGTACTTC. It translates to CASSSALLSGTSGTYEQYF.

A few counts support this clonotype. The chain combines TRBV5-6 with TRBJ2-5; 7 nucleotides line up with TRBD1. Germline CDR1 is SGHDT and CDR2 is YYEEEE. This CDR3 is 16 amino acids long. The ends lost 0 bases at V and 5 bases at J; junction bases unmatched: 10. Here the CDR3 DNA reads TGTGCCAGCAGCTTGGATCAGACAGGGATGAGGGAGACCCAGTACTTC. Translating gives CASSLDQTGMRETQYF.

This clonotype was seen more than once but under ten times. The rearrangement joins TRBV6-2 or TRBV6-3 to TRBJ2-5; perhaps TRBD2 as D (6 bases). Germline V gene sequence: CDR1 MNHEY, CDR2 SVGEGT. Trimming removed 6 bases at V and 5 bases at J, with 7 bases between. CDR3 size: 11 residues. CDR3 coding DNA: TGTGCCAGCAGGGGAGGTGAGACCCAGTACTTC. This translates into CASRGGETQYF.

The CDR3 loop reads CASSGLAGMIGELFF. CDR3 coding DNA: TGTGCCAGCAGCGGACTAGCGGGGATGATTGGGGAGCTGTTTTTT. This chain joins TRBV11-2 and TRBJ2-2, with 12 bases identical to TRBD2. Germline values: CDR1 SGHAT, CDR2 FQNNGV. The CDR3 runs 15 residues. The V segment lost 5 bases and the J segment 8 bases; nucleotides outside the gene matches: 6. Full variable domain (outside the CDR3, taken from reference TRBV11-2 and TRBJ2-2): EAGVAQSPRYKIIEKRQSVAFWCNPISGHATLYWYQQILGQGPKLLIQFQNNGVVDDSQLPKDRFSAERLKGVDSTLKIQPAKLEDSAVYLCASSGLAGMIGELFFGEGSRLTVL.

The chain carries TRBV19 and TRBJ2-3, with D hard to call. Germline V gives CDR1 LNHDA, CDR2 SQIVND (reference sequence). Deletions cut 6 bases from V and 6 bases from J, with 13 bases between. This CDR3 is 13 amino acids long. CDR3 sequence reads: CASRAPFQDTQYF. The DNA of the CDR3 is TGTGCCAGTAGAGCCCCTTTCCAGGATACGCAGTATTTT.

This clonotype was seen a few times. J is TRBJ2-3 and V is TRBV4-3, with 9 nucleotides matching TRBD2. V trimming: 0 bases; J trimming: 5 bases; junction bases outside the gene matches: 9. This CDR3 region has 17 residues. Germline assignment: CDR1 LGHNA and CDR2 YSLEER. The CDR3 sequence is CASSQDPAGGRGDTQYF. In DNA form, the CDR3 reads TGCGCCAGCAGCCAAGACCCAGCGGGGGGCCGGGGAGATACGCAGTATTTT.

This clonotype has ten or more counts. J is TRBJ2-3 and V is TRBV7-2; the D is unclear. There are 13 residues in the CDR3. Germline V gives CDR1 SGHTA, CDR2 FQGNSA. V was shortened by 2 bases and J by 4 bases, with 7 bases between the two germline ends. CDR3 coding DNA: TGTGCCAGCAGCTTATCGTATTCAGATACGCAGTATTTT. Protein: CASSLSYSDTQYF.

The V gene is TRBV7-2, the J gene TRBJ2-1; D might be TRBD2 (7 bases). Deletions cut 0 bases from V and 10 bases from J, with 19 bases between. The length of the CDR3 is 16 residues. The germline gives CDR1 SGHTA, CDR2 FQGNSA. This CDR3 reads CASSLAWRGPGVEQFF. Written as DNA, the CDR3 is TGTGCCAGCAGCTTAGCTTGGCGGGGGCCCGGGGTGGAGCAGTTCTTC.

This clonotype was found a few times. The chain links TRBV5-6 to TRBJ2-1; the D gene is possibly TRBD2 (5 bases). The CDR3 is made up of 15 amino acids. The V end lost 0 bases, the J end lost 9 bases, and 16 bases lay between the germline ends. Germline V CDR1 and CDR2: SGHDT, YYEEEE. CDR3 sequence reads: CASSLAGRRWVEQFF. The CDR3 DNA reads TGTGCCAGCAGCTTGGCCGGACGGAGGTGGGTTGAGCAGTTCTTC.

The chain carries TRBV20-1 and TRBJ2-7; tentative D call: TRBD1 (5 bases). Germline V gene data show CDR1 as DFQATT and CDR2 as SNEGSKA (reference sequence). The CDR3 length is 14 residues. V was trimmed by 0 bases and J by 3 bases, leaving 12 bases between them. The CDR3 nucleotides are TGCAGTGCTAGAGATCAGGGCGGTTTCTACGAGCAGTACGTC. Translation: CSARDQGGFYEQYV.

This chain connects TRBV12-3 or TRBV12-4 to TRBJ2-6; D not resolved. The CDR3 runs to 13 residues. Deletions cut 7 bases from V and 5 bases from J, with 9 bases between. The CDR3 spells CASTPLRANVLTF. The CDR3 nucleotides are TGTGCCAGCACCCCTCTCAGGGCCAACGTCCTGACTTTC.

This chain connects TRBV5-4 to TRBJ2-3; D ambiguous. V was pared by 4 bases and J by 8 bases, with 20 bases between. The CDR3 has 15 residues. The germline V gene has CDR1 SGHNT and CDR2 YYREEE (reference sequence). The CDR3 nucleotides are TGTGCCAGCAGCCCTCCGAGTGGGCCTTCCGGTACGCAGTATTTT. This gives the protein CASSPPSGPSGTQYF.

This clonotype turned up a few times. The V and J genes are TRBV4-1 and TRBJ1-2; TRBD1 matches 7 bases. Germline loops: CDR1 MGHRA, CDR2 YSYEKL. J lost 1 base, V lost 5 bases, and 10 bases had no gene match. The CDR3 is 16 residues long. This CDR3 is CASSYPGTAYNYGYTF. Written as DNA, the CDR3 is TGCGCCAGCAGCTACCCCGGGACAGCTTATAACTATGGCTACACCTTC.

CDR3 DNA: TGTGCCAGCAGCTTACGCAGGGGACGCATAAAACAAGAGACCCAGTACTTC. This translates into CASSLRRGRIKQETQYF. The chain uses TRBV7-9 and TRBJ2-5; tentatively, D is TRBD1 (6 bases). V dropped 2 bases and J dropped 2 bases, with 18 bases sitting between them. The germline CDR1 and CDR2 sequences are SEHNR and FQNEAQ (reference sequence). The CDR3 sequence is 17 residues long.

Ten or more counts support this clonotype. The rearrangement links TRBV5-1 to TRBJ2-2, with D unresolved. The V end lost 6 bases, the J end lost 0 bases, and 9 bases lay between the germline ends. This CDR3 is 14 amino acids long. Looked up from germline, CDR1 is SGHRS and CDR2 is YFSETQ. The CDR3 region has the DNA TGCGCCAGCATGGTGGCGACGAACACCGGGGAGCTGTTTTTT. This gives the protein CASMVATNTGELFF.

At least ten counts were recorded for this clonotype. V and J are TRBV27 and TRBJ1-1; 7 nucleotides line up with TRBD1. The germline CDR1 and CDR2 sequences are MNHEY and SMNVEV (reference sequence). Unmatched junction bases numbered 6, after V lost 6 bases and J lost 11 bases. The CDR3 consists of 11 residues. Written as DNA, the CDR3 is TGTGCCAGCAGGTCGACAGGGAGGGCTTTCTTT. This gives the protein CASRSTGRAFF.

V is TRBV20-1 and J is TRBJ2-1; no clear D gene. CDR3 size: 12 residues. Deletions cut 0 bases from V and 10 bases from J, with 10 bases between. CDR1 is DFQATT, CDR2 SNEGSKA, per germline (reference sequence). The CDR3 DNA sequence: TGCAGTGCTAGAGATGAAAGTTGGGAGCAGTTCTTC. Translated: CSARDESWEQFF.

The V and J genes are TRBV20-1 and TRBJ2-5; D is unclear. Trimming left V 1 base short and J 5 bases short, with 17 bases between. Germline V gives CDR1 DFQATT, CDR2 SNEGSKA (reference sequence). The CDR3 covers 15 residues. This CDR3 reads CSARVLDAALETQYF. In DNA, the CDR3 is TGCAGTGCTAGAGTCTTGGACGCCGCCCTGGAGACCCAGTACTTC.

This clonotype was recorded many times. The chain joins TRBV5-5 to TRBJ1-3, with D perhaps matching TRBD1 (5 bases). V was trimmed by 2 bases and J by 9 bases, leaving 21 bases between them. From germline, CDR1 is SGHKS and CDR2 YYEKEE (reference sequence). This CDR3 spans 16 amino acids. In DNA form, the CDR3 reads TGTGCCAGCAGCTTACAGGACACCGGGGCGGTTCGCACCATATATTTT. This translates into CASSLQDTGAVRTIYF.

The chain has TRBV24-1 and TRBJ1-2; a possible D gene is TRBD1 (6 bases). Trimming stripped 6 bases from V and 7 bases from J, with 20 bases between. Per the germline V gene, CDR1 is KGHDR and CDR2 is SFDVKD. The CDR3 is 15 residues long. The CDR3 nucleotides are TGTGCCACCAGTCCCCCGGGACAACCAGCCGCTGGCTACACCTTC. Encoded protein: CATSPPGQPAAGYTF.

This clonotype was detected only a few times. The rearrangement joins TRBV20-1 to TRBJ2-5; the D call may be TRBD1 or TRBD2 (6 bases each). V shed 6 bases and J shed 14 bases, with 25 bases lying between them. This CDR3 contains 13 residues. Germline V lookup: CDR1 DFQATT, CDR2 SNEGSKA (reference sequence). CDR3 loop: CSAGRGAPETLYF. DNA for the CDR3: TGCAGTGCAGGAAGGGGGGCCCCAGAGACCCTCTACTTC.

The chain combines TRBV7-2 with TRBJ2-3, with 16 bases fitting TRBD2. The CDR3 loop spans 15 amino acids. Germline CDR1 SGHTA, CDR2 FQGNSA. The V segment lost 6 bases and the J segment 6 bases; nucleotides outside the gene matches: 3. The CDR3 loop reads CASRGTSGGADTQYF. In nucleotides, the CDR3 is TGTGCCAGCAGAGGGACTAGCGGGGGGGCTGATACGCAGTATTTT.

This chain joins TRBV5-1 and TRBJ2-1, with 7 bases identical to TRBD1. The CDR3 contains 13 residues. The ends lost 4 bases at V and 5 bases at J; junction bases unmatched: 3. The germline CDR1 and CDR2 sequences are SGHRS and YFSETQ. The CDR3 sequence: CASSRGPHNEQFF. In DNA, the CDR3 is TGCGCCAGCAGCAGGGGGCCCCACAATGAGCAGTTCTTC. The full variable domain, in which reference TRBV5-1 and TRBJ2-1 provide the parts outside the CDR3, is KAGVTQTPRYLIKTRGQQVTLSCSPISGHRSVSWYQQTPGQGLQFLFEYFSETQRNKGNFPGRFSGRQFSNSRSEMNVSTLELGDSALYLCASSRGPHNEQFFGPGTRLTVL.

This clonotype turned up a few times. The gene calls are TRBV19 and TRBJ1-2; no clear D. V was cut by 3 bases and J by 4 bases, with 6 bases left in between. The germline V gene has CDR1 LNHDA and CDR2 SQIVND (reference sequence). CDR3 length: 12 amino acids. The CDR3: CASSIWPYGYTF. In DNA, the CDR3 is TGTGCCAGTAGTATCTGGCCCTATGGCTACACCTTC.

This clonotype showed up just a few times. The J gene is TRBJ2-5, the V gene TRBV15; D not certain. The CDR3 totals 13 residues. V shed 0 bases and J shed 5 bases, with 7 bases lying between them. Germline V gives CDR1 LNHNV, CDR2 YYDKDF (reference sequence). The CDR3 reads CATSRDPSETQYF. DNA of the CDR3: TGTGCCACCAGCAGAGACCCCTCGGAGACCCAGTACTTC.

This clonotype was observed at least ten times. This chain uses TRBV20-1 with TRBJ2-3; TRBD2 aligns across 8 bases. Germline V gene data show CDR1 as DFQATT and CDR2 as SNEGSKA (reference sequence). The CDR3 length is 16 residues. Losses at the gene ends were 6 bases for V and 5 bases for J; bases not matched to a gene: 16. CDR3: CSASSSGGAGVDTQYF. CDR3 DNA: TGCAGTGCATCCTCCTCCGGGGGGGCCGGGGTAGATACGCAGTATTTT.

V usage is TRBV4-3 and J usage is TRBJ1-2; TRBD1 might be the D (5 bases). Per the germline V gene, CDR1 is LGHNA and CDR2 is YSLEER. V lost 0 bases to trimming and J lost 4 bases, with 15 bases between them. The CDR3 covers 16 residues. CDR3 sequence: CASSQEIKGFVYGYTF. CDR3 in DNA: TGCGCCAGCAGCCAAGAGATAAAGGGGTTTGTCTATGGCTACACCTTC.